This T cell receptor (beta chain) was retrieved from a study of CD8 T cells in Susac syndrome. CDR3 length: 13 amino acids. Per germline, CDR1 GTSNPN and CDR2 SVGIG (reference sequence). Trimming stripped 2 bases from V and 3 bases from J, with 9 bases between. Sequencing of TCR beta, carried out with a high-throughput approach, was applied to CD8+ and CD4+ T cells from the blood. The TEMRA cells underwent FACS enrichment, while the CD8+ and CD4+ T cells underwent negative isolation. The RNA, about 0.5 to 1 ug, was put through reverse transcription using random hexamers. Amplification of TCR beta CDR3 was carried out by immunoSEQ multiplex PCR, which covered 54 Vbeta and 13 Jbeta segments. TCRdb re-called the immunoSEQ multiplex PCR reads through MiXCR, storing one row per CDR3 protein. The sample contains some 200,000 distinct CDR3 sequences, 90% to 95% of which appear only once. In its sample, this clonotype was seen once.

The specimen sequenced was CD4+ T cells from PBMCs. The chain uses TRBV30 and TRBJ2-3; D is possibly TRBD2 (5 bases). This receptor was taken from a human donor with multiple sclerosis. As DNA, the CDR3 is TGTGCCTGGAGTTTTGGAGGTACAGATACGCAGTATTTT. Encoded protein: CAWSFGGTDTQYF.